Listed below are T cell receptor beta chains from one sample, sequenced in a study of blood T cells in healthy people across ages. TCRdb itself ran the 5' RACE reads through MiXCR, one entry per CDR3 protein. Of about 1 million distinct CDR3 sequences listed, almost 25% are singletons. This sample was also put to use in a study of T cells of mothers and their children.

Input material: blood. These receptors all come from a girl aged 2 to 10 in good health. Both conserved end residues are part of each CDR3. The D gene is left open where the match is weak. Clone size is shown for a subset of rows, as once, few, many or a class of expanded clone.

TRBJ2-7	TRBV4-1	.	.	TGCGCCAGCAGCCAAGACGTGGGGAGGTCCTACGAGCAGTACTTC	CASSQDVGRSYEQYF
TRBJ1-1	TRBV3-1	few	.	TGTGCCAGCAGCCAACCCGGGGGGAACACTGAAGCTTTCTTT	CASSQPGGNTEAFF
TRBJ2-5	TRBV2	.	.	TGTGCCAACAGTGAAGGAGAGACCCAGTACTTC	CANSEGETQYF
TRBJ1-1	TRBV29-1	few	.	TGCAGCGCCCGAGGGGCTGGGGCTGAAGCTTTCTTT	CSARGAGAEAFF
TRBJ2-7	TRBV5-6	few	TRBD2	TGTGCCAGCACCCCAACCACTAGCGGGGCCTACGAGCAGTACTTC	CASTPTTSGAYEQYF
TRBJ2-5	TRBV7-8	.	TRBD2	TGTGCCAGCAGCCCTCGGGAGGGGGAAGAGACCCAGTACTTC	CASSPREGEETQYF
TRBJ2-7	TRBV11-2	.	TRBD1	TGTGCCAGCAGCTCCGGGACAGACTCCTACGAGCAGTACTTC	CASSSGTDSYEQYF
TRBJ1-1	TRBV5-6	.	.	TGTGCTAGCAGCTTGAGGTGGAGCGGCACTGAAGCTTTCTTT	CASSLRWSGTEAFF
TRBJ1-5	TRBV6-1	.	.	TGTGCCAGCAGTGGGTGGGGTAATCAGCCCCAGCATTTT	CASSGWGNQPQHF
TRBJ1-3	TRBV11-1	once	.	TGTGCCAGCAGCTTCCCCCAGCAGGTCACTATCCTCACGGATGGAAACACCATATATTTT	CASSFPQQVTILTDGNTIYF
TRBJ2-7	TRBV29-1	few	.	TGCAGCGTTGAAGTTGGGGGGCCATCCTACGAGCAGTACTTC	CSVEVGGPSYEQYF
TRBJ2-7	TRBV4-3	few	.	TGCGCCAGCAGCCAAGATTTCGGAGGGATGAACGAGCAGTACTTC	CASSQDFGGMNEQYF
TRBJ2-1	TRBV28	.	TRBD1	TGTGCCAGCAGTCATCCGGGACAGGGTAACAATGAGCAGTTCTTC	CASSHPGQGNNEQFF
TRBJ1-1	TRBV29-1	few	TRBD1	TGCAGCGTAGGGACAGGGGGGCGCACTGAAGCTTTCTTT	CSVGTGGRTEAFF
TRBJ2-5	TRBV7-2	.	.	TGTGCCAGCAGTTCCCCCGGGACCCAAGAGACCCAGTACTTC	CASSSPGTQETQYF
TRBJ2-7	TRBV5-1	few	.	TGCGCCAGCAGCTTGGATGTGGCGGCCTACGAGCAGTACTTC	CASSLDVAAYEQYF
TRBJ2-7	TRBV20-1	.	TRBD2	TGCAGTGCGAATAAACTAGCGGGGGGGCCTAACGAGCAGTACTTC	CSANKLAGGPNEQYF
TRBJ2-5	TRBV6-5	.	TRBD1	TGTGCCAGCAGAAAAACAGGGGAAGAGACCCAGTACTTC	CASRKTGEETQYF
TRBJ2-1	TRBV7-3	few	TRBD2	TGTGCCAGCAGCTCAATTACCCCTGGGACTAGCGACAATGAGCAGTTCTTC	CASSSITPGTSDNEQFF
TRBJ2-7	TRBV27	.	.	TGTGCCAGCGGATATGGGTCGAGTTTCTACGAGCAGTACTTC	CASGYGSSFYEQYF
TRBJ2-1	TRBV7-2	few	.	TGTGCCAGCAGCTTAGGGGCCGCCTACAATGAGCAGTTCTTC	CASSLGAAYNEQFF
TRBJ1-1	TRBV7-2	.	.	TGTGCCAGCAGCTTCGTAAGTTTGGGCTCCTATGAAGCTTTCTTT	CASSFVSLGSYEAFF
TRBJ2-7	TRBV13	.	.	TGTGCCAGCAGCTACCCTGGCCGTGACTACGAGCAGTACTTC	CASSYPGRDYEQYF
TRBJ1-3	TRBV4-2	few	.	TGTGCCAGCTCGGACACCTCTGGAAACACCATATATTTT	CASSDTSGNTIYF
TRBJ1-1	TRBV7-9	.	.	TGTGCCAGCAGTCAAACCGGCACAGGGAAAGAAGCTTTCTTT	CASSQTGTGKEAFF
TRBJ2-2	TRBV28	.	.	TGTGCCAGCAGTACCCACTCGAACACCGGGGAGCTGTTTTTT	CASSTHSNTGELFF
TRBJ2-7	TRBV7-9	once	.	TGTGCCGGCAGCCCCGGAGTCAACGAGCAGTACTTC	CAGSPGVNEQYF
TRBJ2-6	TRBV6-1	few	.	TGTGCCAGCCGCATAGACGGGGCCAACGTCCTGACTTTC	CASRIDGANVLTF
TRBJ2-5	TRBV12-3/TRBV12-4	few	.	TGTGCCAGCGGTAGTAGATGGGAGACCCAGTACTTC	CASGSRWETQYF
TRBJ2-5	TRBV29-1	.	.	TGCAGCGTCGGGGGCGGGGAAGCAGGAGAGACCCAGTACTTC	CSVGGGEAGETQYF
TRBJ2-3	TRBV4-3	.	.	TGCGCCAGCAGCCAAGACCCGGCAAGCACAGATACGCAGTATTTT	CASSQDPASTDTQYF
TRBJ2-5	TRBV28	.	.	TGTGCCAGCAGGGGTCCGGGTAGCCAGTACTTC	CASRGPGSQYF
TRBJ1-2	TRBV24-1	few	TRBD1	TGTGCCACCAGTGATCCTACGGGACAGGGTTATGGCTACACCTTC	CATSDPTGQGYGYTF
TRBJ1-1	TRBV7-9	few	.	TGTGCCAGCCGAGTCATTAACACTGAAGCTTTCTTT	CASRVINTEAFF
TRBJ2-7	TRBV28	many	.	TGTGCCAGCAAAAGAGGCCTTAACTACGAGCAGTACTTC	CASKRGLNYEQYF
TRBJ2-3	TRBV11-2	few	TRBD2	TGTGCCAGCAGCTTAGGGTGGACTAGCGGGAGTCAGTACACAGATACGCAGTATTTT	CASSLGWTSGSQYTDTQYF
TRBJ1-1	TRBV7-9	few	.	TGTGCCAGCAGCTTGGAGGCGTACAGGGTCGGGGGAGCTTTCTTT	CASSLEAYRVGGAFF
TRBJ2-3	TRBV3-1	.	.	TGTGCCAGCAGCCAAGATTGGGAGATCGTGGATACGCAGTATTTT	CASSQDWEIVDTQYF
TRBJ2-3	TRBV20-1	.	.	TGCAGTGCTAGATTAGGGACGACTAGCACAGATACGCAGTATTTT	CSARLGTTSTDTQYF
TRBJ1-4	TRBV19	few	.	TGTGCCAGTAGTACATCAGAAGCAACTAATGAAAAACTGTTTTTT	CASSTSEATNEKLFF
TRBJ2-3	TRBV3-1	few	TRBD2	TGTGCCAGCAGCCAAGATCGACTAGCTGGCACAGATACGCAGTATTTT	CASSQDRLAGTDTQYF
TRBJ2-3	TRBV11-2	.	.	TGTGCCAGCAGCTTAGGGGCCCGCTCAGATACGCAGTATTTT	CASSLGARSDTQYF
TRBJ1-1	TRBV12-3/TRBV12-4	.	.	TGTGCCAGCAGTGCTATCTGGGGACTCCCCGGGGAAGCTTTCTTT	CASSAIWGLPGEAFF
TRBJ2-6	TRBV2	few	.	TGTGCCAGCAGCTACCAGGGGTACCCTGGGGCCAACGTCCTGACTTTC	CASSYQGYPGANVLTF
TRBJ2-5	TRBV4-1	few	TRBD2	TGCGCCAGCAGCCAGGAACCGGGACTAGCGGGAGTTAAGGTGTTCTTC	CASSQEPGLAGVKVFF
TRBJ1-2	TRBV7-8	few	.	TGTGCCAGCAGCTTAGGAGGGATCAATGGCTACACCTTC	CASSLGGINGYTF
TRBJ1-2	TRBV7-2	.	TRBD1	TGTGCCAGCAGCTTAGCGTCCACAGGACAGGGGGATGGCTACACCTTC	CASSLASTGQGDGYTF
TRBJ2-5	TRBV29-1	.	.	TGCAGCGTTGAAGATCTTAACCGCCGAGAAGAGACCCAGTACTTC	CSVEDLNRREETQYF
TRBJ1-2	TRBV29-1	few	.	TGCAGCGTTGAAGACGGGCGCAGCTATGGCTACACCTTC	CSVEDGRSYGYTF
TRBJ2-3	TRBV4-1	few	TRBD1	TGCGCCAGCAGCCAAGGGGGACAGGCTCGTTTT	CASSQGGQARF
TRBJ2-2	TRBV7-2	.	TRBD2	TGTGCCAGCAGCTTAGTTCAAGCGGGAGGGCTGGCCGGGGAGCTGTTTTTT	CASSLVQAGGLAGELFF
TRBJ2-2	TRBV3-1	few	.	TGTGCCAGCAGCCAAGTCAACGGCCCGAACACCGGGGAGCTGTTTTTT	CASSQVNGPNTGELFF
TRBJ2-2	TRBV20-1	.	.	TGCAGTGCTAGAGATATAACTAGCCCCGGGGAGCTGTTTTTT	CSARDITSPGELFF
TRBJ2-7	TRBV29-1	.	.	TGCAGCGCAAAAGTCCAAGGGTACGAGCAGTACTTC	CSAKVQGYEQYF
TRBJ1-1	TRBV7-9	.	.	TGTGCCAGCAGCCTACCTGAGGGTGAAGCTTTCTTT	CASSLPEGEAFF
TRBJ1-5	TRBV6-5	.	.	TGTGCCAGCGGGATAGGTAGCAATCAGCCCCAGCATTTT	CASGIGSNQPQHF